What follows are 7 T cell receptor beta chains derived from one specimen sequenced in a study of Graves' ophthalmopathy and Graves' hyperthyroidism. For repertoire sequencing, the TCR beta CDR3 regions were amplified from RNA transcripts. RT-PCR was first run with HTBI primers, then multiplex PCR in a second round. TCRdb used MiXCR to reprocess the multiplex PCR reads, holding one entry per CDR3 protein. This table has some 350,000 distinct CDR3 sequences, 15% to 20% appearing once. Sequencing was performed on peripheral blood. The receptors derive from an adult woman with stable Graves' hyperthyroidism.

CDR3 in amino acids: CSARDSLSWADGYTF. In nucleotides, the CDR3 is TGCAGTGCTAGAGATTCTCTTTCCTGGGCTGATGGCTACACCTTC. This sequence joins TRBV20-1 and TRBJ1-2; D is ambiguous. CDR1 DFQATT and CDR2 SNEGSKA come from the germline V gene (reference sequence). The CDR3 has 15 amino acids. V lost 0 bases and J 6 bases, leaving 17 bases between the germline ends.

This clonotype was seen repeatedly, ten times or more. The chain employs TRBV19 and TRBJ1-5, with D unresolved. Germline V gene data show CDR1 as LNHDA and CDR2 as SQIVND (reference sequence). With 4 bases removed from V and 3 bases from J, the gap between germline ends came to 16 bases. The CDR3 has 16 residues. The CDR3 sequence is CASSNPRGRANQPQHF. The CDR3 DNA reads as TGTGCCAGTAGTAACCCCCGCGGGAGGGCCAATCAGCCCCAGCATTTT.

This clonotype occurred many times. The rearrangement joins TRBV7-8 to TRBJ2-7; a weak D match, TRBD1 (5 bases). This CDR3 has 16 residues. Germline V gives CDR1 SGHVS, CDR2 FQNEAQ. V was shortened by 2 bases and J by 5 bases, with 19 bases between the two germline ends. The CDR3 spells CASSLSPSQGLDEQYF. The CDR3 DNA follows: TGTGCCAGCAGCTTAAGCCCTTCGCAGGGTCTCGACGAGCAGTACTTC. Using reference TRBV7-8 and TRBJ2-7 for the parts outside the CDR3, the full variable domain is GAGVSQSPRYKVAKRGQDVALRCDPISGHVSLFWYQQALGQGPEFLTYFQNEAQLDKSGLPSDRFFAERPEGSVSTLKIQRTQQEDSAVYLCASSLSPSQGLDEQYFGPGTRLTVT.

This clonotype was recorded at least ten times. The chain uses TRBV12-3 or TRBV12-4 and TRBJ2-7; 7 bases line up with TRBD1. V shed 7 bases and J 5 bases; nucleotides not matched to a gene: 8. The CDR3 contains 13 residues. CDR3 coding DNA: TGTGCCAGCAAAAAACAGGGGTCCGACGAGCAGTACTTC. Residues: CASKKQGSDEQYF.

Points on this clonotype: At one end, the junction sequence differs from germline, possibly due to a read error. The chain carries TRBV10-3 and TRBJ2-2; tentatively, D is TRBD1 or TRBD2 (5 bases each). Per the germline V gene, CDR1 is ENHRY and CDR2 is SYGVKD. This CDR3 has 15 residues. CDR3 bases: TGTGCCATCAGCGATAGGGACCCGAACACCGGGGAGCTGTTATTT. Amino acid sequence: CAISDRDPNTGELLF.

This clonotype was counted many times. The chain recombines TRBV5-1 with TRBJ1-2; possibly TRBD1 for D (6 bases). The germline V gene encodes CDR1 SGHRS and CDR2 YFSETQ. V lost 7 bases, J lost 8 bases, and 18 bases lay in between. The CDR3 is made up of 13 amino acids. The CDR3 sequence: CASGSAGVGGYTF. CDR3 nucleotide sequence: TGCGCCAGCGGCTCCGCAGGGGTTGGAGGCTACACCTTC. Looking up the rest from reference TRBV5-1 and TRBJ1-2 gives the full variable domain: KAGVTQTPRYLIKTRGQQVTLSCSPISGHRSVSWYQQTPGQGLQFLFEYFSETQRNKGNFPGRFSGRQFSNSRSEMNVSTLELGDSALYLCASGSAGVGGYTFGSGTRLTVV.

This clonotype was detected ten times or more. The genes are TRBV28 and TRBJ2-7; TRBD2 aligns across 11 bases. The CDR3 length is 15 residues. The junction had 4 bases not matched to a gene; V was cut back by 6 bases and J by 0 bases. CDR1 MDHEN and CDR2 SYDVKM come from the germline V gene. The CDR3 region has the DNA TGTGCCAGCAGCCCCGGACTAGCGGGCTCCTACGAGCAGTACTTC. Translation: CASSPGLAGSYEQYF.